Following are 18 T cell receptor beta chains from one sample sequenced in a study of response to subunit inactivated influenza vaccine. TCRdb re-called the RT-PCR reads with MiXCR, one entry per CDR3 protein. The sample consists of about 160,000 distinct CDR3 sequences, under 13% of them appearing once. This material consisted of non-naive T cells sorted from PBMCs, taken more than 35 days after vaccination. These receptors were obtained from a man aged 45-65 years who received an inactivated influenza vaccine.

V and J are TRBV7-2 and TRBJ2-1, with 11 bases matching TRBD2. The J segment lost 6 bases and the V segment lost 5 bases, leaving 9 bases of the junction unmatched. The CDR3 consists of 16 residues. Germline CDR1 SGHTA, CDR2 FQGNSA. CDR3 amino acids: CASSRPGLAGTNEQFF. CDR3 DNA sequence: TGTGCCAGCAGCCGTCCCGGACTAGCGGGCACCAATGAGCAGTTCTTC.

This clonotype was picked up many times. CDR3 amino acids: CASSLDRVKTQYF. CDR3 nucleotide sequence: TGTGCCAGCAGCTTAGACAGGGTAAAGACCCAGTACTTC. V gene TRBV11-2 combines with J gene TRBJ2-5; D might be TRBD1 (5 bases). Trimming removed 0 bases from V and 6 bases from J, with 8 bases in between. Germline V gene data show CDR1 as SGHAT and CDR2 as FQNNGV. CDR3 length: 13 amino acids.

This clonotype was counted between two and nine times. The conserved phenylalanine or tryptophan normally closing the CDR3 is absent here, so this likely arose from a read error. The chain couples TRBV4-3 to TRBJ1-6; D is undetermined. Deletions cut 0 bases from V and 8 bases from J, with 23 bases between. This CDR3 comprises 19 residues. Germline V gene sequence: CDR1 LGHNA, CDR2 YSLEER. The chain's CDR3 is CASSQERSGPKGFYSPLHL. In nucleotides, the CDR3 is TGCGCCAGCAGCCAAGAGAGGTCAGGCCCAAAGGGATTTTATTCACCCCTCCACCTT.

The sample holds a few counts of this clonotype. This chain uses TRBV20-1 with TRBJ2-3; no reliable D call. V lost 0 bases, J lost 2 bases, and 9 bases lay in between. The CDR3 sequence is 14 residues long. Germline assignment: CDR1 DFQATT and CDR2 SNEGSKA (reference sequence). CDR3 protein: CSAREDSLTDTQYF. Written as DNA, the CDR3 is TGCAGTGCTAGAGAGGATTCGCTCACAGATACGCAGTATTTT.

This chain joins TRBV3-1 and TRBJ2-1; tentative D call: TRBD1 (5 bases). Looked up from germline, CDR1 is LGHDT and CDR2 is YNNKEL (reference sequence). V was shortened by 5 bases and J by 4 bases, with 18 bases between the two germline ends. This CDR3 is 16 amino acids long. The CDR3 loop reads CASSSTQRTLYNEQFF. In nucleotides, the CDR3 is TGTGCCAGCAGCTCAACTCAAAGGACACTGTACAATGAGCAGTTCTTC.

In this sample, this clonotype turned up a few times. The chain couples TRBV3-1 to TRBJ2-7; TRBD1 is a possible D gene (5 bases). The germline gives CDR1 LGHDT, CDR2 YNNKEL (reference sequence). Trimming removed 6 bases at V and 7 bases at J, with 10 bases between. The CDR3 is 11 amino acids. As DNA, the CDR3 is TGTGCCAGCAGACGAGCAGGGGAGCAGTACTTC. Amino acid sequence: CASRRAGEQYF.

This clonotype has just a few counts. The CDR3 reads CASSPRGPGTYEQYF. The DNA for the CDR3 is TGTGCCAGCAGCCCAAGGGGGCCCGGTACCTACGAGCAGTACTTC. The chain links TRBV12-3 or TRBV12-4 to TRBJ2-7; TRBD1 matches at 7 bases. The CDR3 covers 15 residues. V trimming: 6 bases; J trimming: 2 bases; junction bases outside the gene matches: 10.

The sample holds a few counts of this clonotype. The V call is TRBV29-1, the J call TRBJ2-3; 12 bases map to TRBD1. V gave up 6 bases and J gave up 0 bases; unmatched junction bases: 7. Germline CDR1 is SQVTM and CDR2 is ANQGSEA. The CDR3 extends over 16 amino acids. In DNA form, the CDR3 reads TGCAGCGTAAAAGGGGGACAGGGGGCAAGCACAGATACGCAGTATTTT. It encodes CSVKGGQGASTDTQYF.

This clonotype was seen more than once but under ten times. V and J are TRBV20-1 and TRBJ2-7; perhaps D is TRBD1 or TRBD2 (5 bases each). V shed 6 bases and J shed 7 bases, with 19 bases lying between them. Germline V gene lookup returns CDR1 DFQATT and CDR2 SNEGSKA (reference sequence). This CDR3 is 13 amino acids long. The CDR3 DNA is TGCAGTGCCCAATCGACAGCTAGAGGGGAGCAGTACTTC. This gives the protein CSAQSTARGEQYF.

This clonotype was detected ten times or more. J is TRBJ2-2 and V is TRBV20-1; 8 bases map to TRBD1. Germline assignment: CDR1 DFQATT and CDR2 SNEGSKA (reference sequence). V trimming: 6 bases; J trimming: 3 bases; junction bases outside the gene matches: 6. The CDR3 covers 14 residues. CDR3 loop: CSAAGGAYTGELFF. As DNA, the CDR3 is TGCAGTGCCGCAGGGGGCGCTTACACCGGGGAGCTGTTTTTT.

This clonotype was recorded a few times. The V gene is TRBV6-5, the J gene TRBJ2-2, with D hard to call. Germline assignment: CDR1 MNHEY and CDR2 SVGAGI. This CDR3 is built from 14 residues. Trimming removed 4 bases at V and 0 bases at J, with 6 bases between. The CDR3 spells CASSSPANTGELFF. CDR3 in DNA: TGTGCCAGCAGTTCGCCAGCGAACACCGGGGAGCTGTTTTTT.

This rearrangement joins TRBV10-1 to TRBJ1-5; D may be TRBD1 (6 bases). With 1 base removed from V and 1 base from J, the gap between germline ends came to 20 bases. From germline, CDR1 is WNHNN and CDR2 SYGVQD (reference sequence). CDR3 length: 19 residues. The CDR3 DNA is TGCGCCAGCAGTGAGTACAGGGTGGGGGCCGGGGGAAGCAATCAGCCCCAGCATTTT. It yields the protein CASSEYRVGAGGSNQPQHF.

This clonotype was detected ten times or more. CDR3 in DNA: TGTGCCAGCAGTACAGGGACAGGGCCCTACAATGAGCAGTTCTTC. This sequence encodes CASSTGTGPYNEQFF. This chain joins TRBV28 and TRBJ2-1; 9 bases are shared with TRBD1. V lost 5 bases, J lost 2 bases, and 4 bases stayed unmatched. Germline loops: CDR1 MDHEN, CDR2 SYDVKM. The CDR3 has 15 amino acids. Drawing the rest from reference TRBV28 and TRBJ2-1, the complete variable domain is DVKVTQSSRYLVKRTGEKVFLECVQDMDHENMFWYRQDPGLGLRLIYFSYDVKMKEKGDIPEGYSVSREKKERFSLILESASTNQTSMYLCASSTGTGPYNEQFFGPGTRLTVL.

There are many counts of this clonotype. The chain joins TRBV6-1 to TRBJ2-7; maybe TRBD2 (5 bases). CDR1 MNHNS and CDR2 SASEGT come from the germline V gene. The CDR3 is 14 amino acids. The V end lost 6 bases, the J end lost 2 bases, and 14 bases lay between the germline ends. The CDR3, as DNA: TGTGCCAGCAGGGGAGTTGAGCAAACCTACGAGCAGTACTTC. This encodes CASRGVEQTYEQYF.

V gene TRBV18 combines with J gene TRBJ2-6; a possible D gene is TRBD1 (6 bases). Trimming took off 6 bases at V and 4 bases at J, with 16 bases between the two ends. The CDR3 has 16 amino acids. Germline assignment: CDR1 KGHSH and CDR2 LQKENI. The chain's CDR3 is CASSNQQGPGANVLTF. CDR3 coding DNA: TGTGCCAGCTCTAACCAACAGGGCCCCGGGGCCAACGTCCTGACTTTC.

The gene calls are TRBV27 and TRBJ2-5; 10 positions match TRBD2. Looked up from germline, CDR1 is MNHEY and CDR2 is SMNVEV (reference sequence). The CDR3 has 16 residues. V lost 2 bases, J lost 4 bases, and 7 bases stayed unmatched. The DNA of the CDR3 is TGTGCCAGCAGTTTAACCCCTAGCGGGAGTTTAGAGACCCAGTACTTC. Its protein product is CASSLTPSGSLETQYF.

The CDR3 spells CASSLRGGYTF. CDR3 DNA sequence: TGTGCCAGCAGTTTAAGGGGTGGCTACACCTTC. The chain carries TRBV12-3 or TRBV12-4 and TRBJ1-2; maybe TRBD1 (5 bases). CDR3 length: 11 amino acids. The V end was cut by 2 bases, the J end by 7 bases, with 5 bases between.

V is TRBV6-1 and J is TRBJ2-3; 9 nucleotides line up with TRBD2. Germline trimming cut 6 bases from V and 2 bases from J; bases unmatched to any gene: 9. The germline V gene has CDR1 MNHNS and CDR2 SASEGT. The CDR3 covers 16 residues. The CDR3 sequence is CASRRGRGENTDTQYF. The CDR3 DNA follows: TGTGCCAGCAGGCGCGGGAGGGGAGAAAACACAGATACGCAGTATTTT.